A single sample is the source of the 28 T cell receptor beta chains below, sequenced in a study of shared clonotypes between healthy human individuals. This table comes from immunoSEQ multiplex PCR, and its TCRdb copy is limited to in-frame clones, with some not included. Of millions of clones in the sample, over 85% were seen once. The sequencing input was naive CD4+ T cells sorted from blood. The subset was: CD45RA+ positively selected. The receptor set was obtained from a man younger than 30 in good health.

This chain uses TRBV19 with TRBJ1-2; a weak D match, TRBD1 (5 bases). The germline gives CDR1 LNHDA, CDR2 SQIVND (reference sequence). Trimming took off 5 bases at V and 3 bases at J, with 13 bases between the two ends. The CDR3 spans 14 residues. This chain's CDR3 is CASSQKGFHYGYTF. The CDR3 DNA is TGTGCCAGTAGTCAGAAGGGGTTTCACTATGGCTACACCTTC.

This sequence joins TRBV30 and TRBJ1-5; 7 nucleotides match TRBD1. The length of the CDR3 is 13 residues. In germline, CDR1 is GTSNPN, CDR2 SVGIG (reference sequence). V shed 3 bases, J shed 5 bases, and the junction held 4 bases outside the gene matches. CDR3 sequence: CAWRQGRDQPQHF. CDR3 sequence (DNA): TGTGCCTGGAGACAGGGGAGAGATCAGCCCCAGCATTTT.

The J gene is TRBJ2-3, the V gene TRBV29-1; 7 bases fit TRBD2. This CDR3 contains 16 residues. The germline gives CDR1 SQVTM, CDR2 ANQGSEA. V lost 6 bases to trimming and J lost 4 bases; unmatched junction nucleotides: 16. The CDR3 nucleotides read TGCAGCGTCGTCGTCATGGCGGGAGACTCCCCAGATACGCAGTATTTT. This encodes CSVVVMAGDSPDTQYF.

The gene calls are TRBV7-9 and TRBJ2-5, with D possibly called TRBD1 or TRBD2 (5 bases each). CDR3 length: 14 residues. Trimming stripped 5 bases from V and 5 bases from J, with 15 bases between. Germline loops: CDR1 SEHNR, CDR2 FQNEAQ (reference sequence). CDR3 region: CASSPGHSDETQYF. DNA for the CDR3: TGTGCCAGCAGCCCGGGGCACTCCGATGAGACCCAGTACTTC.

The rearrangement links TRBV28 to TRBJ1-2, with a tentative D call TRBD1 (5 bases). Germline CDR1 is MDHEN and CDR2 is SYDVKM. V was pared by 2 bases and J by 3 bases, with 13 bases between. The CDR3 runs 15 residues. The CDR3 DNA follows: TGTGCCAGCAGTTTAGTCCGGGGACCGGACTATGGCTACACCTTC. Translated: CASSLVRGPDYGYTF.

This chain connects TRBV9 to TRBJ1-3, with D maybe TRBD1 (6 bases). From germline, CDR1 is SGDLS and CDR2 YYNGEE. Trimming took 4 bases from V and 0 from J, leaving 14 bases between them. The CDR3 has 16 amino acids. The CDR3 here is CASSPNSGVSGNTIYF. CDR3 nucleotide sequence: TGTGCCAGCAGCCCAAATTCAGGGGTCTCTGGAAACACCATATATTTT.

The chain employs TRBV27 and TRBJ2-7, with D possibly TRBD1 on 6 matching bases. The germline CDR1 and CDR2 sequences are MNHEY and SMNVEV (reference sequence). Trimming took 3 bases from V and 1 from J, leaving 19 bases between them. This CDR3 spans 17 amino acids. CDR3 region: CASSFGIRGAGSYEQYF. The CDR3, as DNA: TGTGCCAGCAGTTTTGGGATCAGGGGCGCGGGTTCCTACGAGCAGTACTTC.

The CDR3 nucleotides are TGCAGCCCTGAGAGGAAAGGGTCTAATGAAAAACTGTTTTTT. It specifies CSPERKGSNEKLFF. V gene TRBV29-1 combines with J gene TRBJ1-4; D unresolved. V was cut by 8 bases and J by 3 bases, with 16 bases left in between. This CDR3 has 14 residues. The V gene's germline CDR1 is SQVTM and CDR2 ANQGSEA.

V and J are TRBV5-1 and TRBJ1-2, with D uncertain. V gave up 0 bases and J gave up 2 bases, with 8 bases separating them. The CDR3 totals 14 residues. Germline assignment: CDR1 SGHRS and CDR2 YFSETQ. This CDR3 is CASSLGWANYGYTF. As DNA, the CDR3 is TGCGCCAGCAGCTTGGGGTGGGCCAACTATGGCTACACCTTC.

The V gene is TRBV30, the J gene TRBJ1-4, with no clear D. The CDR3 sequence is 13 residues long. Trimming removed 7 bases at V and 0 bases at J, with 9 bases between. Germline CDR1 GTSNPN, CDR2 SVGIG (reference sequence). The CDR3 DNA follows: TGTGCCTCCCGACGGTCAACTAATGAAAAACTGTTTTTT. Its protein is CASRRSTNEKLFF.

The chain is built from TRBV25-1 and TRBJ1-1; 8 bases are shared with TRBD1. The CDR3 is 15 residues long. V gave up 5 bases and J gave up 1 base; unmatched junction bases: 6. Germline-derived CDR1 and CDR2 are MGHDK and SYGVNS. The CDR3 reads CASSPRTGQNTEAFF. In DNA, the CDR3 is TGTGCCAGCAGTCCCCGGACAGGGCAGAACACTGAAGCTTTCTTT.

The V call is TRBV6-1, the J call TRBJ2-6; D is possibly TRBD1 or TRBD2 (5 bases each). V lost 3 bases and J lost 2, with 8 bases in between. The V gene's germline CDR1 is MNHNS and CDR2 SASEGT. The length of the CDR3 is 15 residues. The CDR3 DNA reads as TGTGCCAGCAGTGATTGGGGACCTGGGGCCAACGTCCTGACTTTC. Protein product: CASSDWGPGANVLTF.

The DNA of the CDR3 is TGTGCCAGCTTGGCCTTCGGGGGGACTCGCTACGAGCAGTACTTC. Encoded protein: CASLAFGGTRYEQYF. V usage is TRBV6-9 and J usage is TRBJ2-7; 7 bases are shared with TRBD2. There are 15 residues in the CDR3. CDR1 and CDR2 (germline): MNHGY, SVAAGI. V lost 8 bases and J lost 3; bases outside the gene matches: 13.

In this sample, this clone turned up once. The chain is built from TRBV27 and TRBJ2-1; 7 positions agree with TRBD2. This CDR3 region has 13 residues. Germline V CDR1 and CDR2: MNHEY, SMNVEV (reference sequence). Trimming at V came to 9 bases and at J to 4 bases, leaving 6 bases not matched to a gene. In DNA, the CDR3 is TGTGCCAGTTCGGGGGGATCGTACAATGAGCAGTTCTTC. This encodes CASSGGSYNEQFF.

This rearrangement joins TRBV2 to TRBJ1-2, with D maybe TRBD1 (6 bases). This CDR3 contains 16 residues. V lost 2 bases to trimming and J lost 6 bases, with 19 bases between them. Per the germline V gene, CDR1 is SNHLY and CDR2 is FYNNEI. This chain's CDR3 is CASSEINLPGEHGYTF. For the CDR3, the DNA is TGTGCCAGCAGTGAAATCAATCTCCCAGGGGAACATGGCTACACCTTC.

The chain recombines TRBV9 with TRBJ2-7, with TRBD1 identical over 9 bases. The germline V gene encodes CDR1 SGDLS and CDR2 YYNGEE. This CDR3 region has 14 residues. With V trimmed by 4 bases and J by 2 bases, 4 bases remained unmatched. The CDR3 region is CASSLRDRAYEQYF. As DNA, the CDR3 is TGTGCCAGCAGCCTCCGGGACAGGGCCTACGAGCAGTACTTC.

This chain joins TRBV18 and TRBJ1-1; 7 bases agree with TRBD1. The junction had 8 bases not matched to a gene; V was cut back by 8 bases and J by 2 bases. CDR1 and CDR2 (germline): KGHSH, LQKENI. The length of the CDR3 is 14 residues. The CDR3: CASGQQGTNTEAFF. In DNA, the CDR3 is TGTGCCAGCGGTCAACAGGGGACTAACACTGAAGCTTTCTTT.

This clone was seen only a few times. The chain links TRBV18 to TRBJ1-1, with D unclear. The CDR3 covers 13 residues. V lost 5 bases, J lost 4 bases, and 11 bases lay in between. Germline values: CDR1 KGHSH, CDR2 LQKENI. The DNA of the CDR3 is TGTGCCAGCTCAATATCGACTGGCACTGAAGCTTTCTTT. The encoded protein is CASSISTGTEAFF.

This chain joins TRBV18 and TRBJ2-3, with D uncertain. This CDR3 is 17 amino acids long. The V gene's germline CDR1 is KGHSH and CDR2 LQKENI. Trimming pared 2 bases from V and 0 bases from J, leaving 15 bases between. CDR3 loop: CASSPLPLAYSTDTQYF. The CDR3 DNA reads TGTGCCAGCTCACCATTGCCTTTAGCTTATAGCACAGATACGCAGTATTTT.

The chain is built from TRBV28 and TRBJ2-7; a possible D gene is TRBD2 (7 bases). The CDR3 loop spans 17 amino acids. Looked up from germline, CDR1 is MDHEN and CDR2 is SYDVKM. The germline V and J ends were trimmed by 6 bases and 0 bases, with 21 bases remaining between them. The CDR3 coding sequence is TGTGCCAGCAGCTCGGTCGGCGGGGGCCAGAGCTCCTACGAGCAGTACTTC. As protein: CASSSVGGGQSSYEQYF.

The chain joins TRBV5-1 to TRBJ2-5; 8 bases align to TRBD1. CDR1 is SGHRS and CDR2 is YFSETQ in the germline V gene. The V gene end was trimmed by 6 bases and the J gene end by 2 bases; junction bases not matched to a gene: 9. CDR3 length equals 15 residues. CDR3 sequence (DNA): TGCGCCAGCAAGACAGGGGCGGGGTGGCAAGAGACCCAGTACTTC. Translated: CASKTGAGWQETQYF.

The chain uses TRBV30 and TRBJ2-1; 14 bases agree with TRBD2. Losses at the gene ends were 3 bases for V and 10 bases for J; bases not matched to a gene: 14. The germline CDR1 and CDR2 sequences are GTSNPN and SVGIG (reference sequence). This CDR3 is built from 17 residues. CDR3 protein: CAWSVGLAGGTRIEQFF. For the CDR3, the DNA is TGTGCCTGGAGCGTAGGACTAGCGGGGGGAACCCGGATAGAGCAGTTCTTC.

The rearrangement joins TRBV4-1 to TRBJ2-1; tentatively, D is TRBD1 (5 bases). The CDR3 covers 19 residues. Trimming removed 0 bases at V and 1 base at J, with 19 bases between. Germline loops: CDR1 MGHRA, CDR2 YSYEKL. CDR3 DNA sequence: TGCGCCAGCAGCCAAGACTTTTTCAGGGCGGATTGGTCCTACAATGAGCAGTTCTTC. Translating gives CASSQDFFRADWSYNEQFF.

The chain couples TRBV5-1 to TRBJ2-3; no clear D gene. Looked up from germline, CDR1 is SGHRS and CDR2 is YFSETQ. The V end lost 0 bases, the J end lost 6 bases, and 5 bases lay between the germline ends. The CDR3 runs 12 residues. The chain's CDR3 is CASSLVEDTQYF. As DNA, the CDR3 is TGCGCCAGCAGCTTGGTAGAGGATACGCAGTATTTT.

J is TRBJ1-2 and V is TRBV5-1; D call uncertain. V dropped 5 bases and J dropped 1 base, with 12 bases sitting between them. The CDR3 runs 14 residues. In germline, CDR1 is SGHRS, CDR2 YFSETQ. In nucleotides, the CDR3 is TGCGCCAGCAGATTCGAGCTGAGTAACTATGGCTACACCTTC. Translating it yields CASRFELSNYGYTF.

V usage is TRBV5-1 and J usage is TRBJ2-7; TRBD1 matches 7 bases. V lost 4 bases and J lost 2; bases outside the gene matches: 6. The germline CDR1 and CDR2 sequences are SGHRS and YFSETQ. The CDR3 has 14 residues. CDR3 protein: CASSRPGQTYEQYF. CDR3 bases: TGCGCCAGCAGCCGGCCGGGACAGACCTACGAGCAGTACTTC.

V gene TRBV18 combines with J gene TRBJ2-1, with 8 nucleotides matching TRBD2. The CDR3 is 14 residues long. CDR1 is KGHSH, CDR2 LQKENI, per germline. Trimming took 6 bases from V and 8 from J; bases not matched to a gene: 9. The CDR3 region is CASSPIRGGDEQFF. DNA of the CDR3: TGTGCCAGCTCCCCAATCCGGGGGGGAGATGAGCAGTTCTTC. The variable domain in full, with the rest retrieved from reference TRBV18 and TRBJ2-1, is NAGVMQNPRHLVRRRGQEARLRCSPMKGHSHVYWYRQLPEEGLKFMVYLQKENIIDESGMPKERFSAEFPKEGPSILRIQQVVRGDSAAYFCASSPIRGGDEQFFGPGTRLTVL.

The chain employs TRBV2 and TRBJ1-2, with D uncertain. Trimming pared 8 bases from V and 4 bases from J, leaving 14 bases between. The V gene's germline CDR1 is SNHLY and CDR2 FYNNEI. The CDR3 covers 13 residues. The CDR3 nucleotides are TGTGCCAGCCGGACTGAATACTTCTATGGCTACACCTTC. This encodes CASRTEYFYGYTF.